Each of the 10 T cell receptor beta chains below was sequenced from the same sample in a study of stem cell transplantation in POMP-related autoinflammatory disease. Sequenced by immunoSEQ multiplex PCR; TCRdb stores in-frame clones only, minus some. The sample has about 490 clones, approximately 90% seen once; the top ten hold about 7.8%. The input for sequencing was CD4+ follicular helper T cells (Tfh) from PBMCs, taken after stem cell transplantation. The source of these receptors is a human patient with POMP-related autoinflammation and immune dysregulation (PRAID). Some T cells may have come from the graft donor.

This chain joins TRBV5-4 and TRBJ2-1, with 14 bases lining up with TRBD2. CDR3 length equals 17 residues. CDR1 is SGHNT, CDR2 YYREEE, per germline (reference sequence). V dropped 3 bases and J dropped 7; count of bases not matched to a gene: 9. CDR3 DNA sequence: TGTGCCAGCAGCTCCGGGACTAGCGGGAGTGTATGGAATGAGCAGTTCTTC. Translation gives CASSSGTSGSVWNEQFF. The variable domain in full, completed from reference TRBV5-4 and TRBJ2-1, reads ETGVTQSPTHLIKTRGQQVTLRCSSQSGHNTVSWYQQALGQGPQFIFQYYREEENGRGNFPPRFSGLQFPNYSSELNVNALELDDSALYLCASSSGTSGSVWNEQFFGPGTRLTVL.

V usage is TRBV29-1 and J usage is TRBJ2-1; 10 bases line up with TRBD2. Germline V CDR1 and CDR2: SQVTM, ANQGSEA. The V gene end was trimmed by 4 bases and the J gene end by 5 bases; junction bases not matched to a gene: 8. The CDR3 loop spans 15 amino acids. CDR3 residues: CSVALAGTRNNEQFF. The CDR3 bases are TGCAGCGTTGCACTAGCGGGAACCCGGAACAATGAGCAGTTCTTC.

The CDR3 region has the DNA TGTGCCAGTAGTCGACAGGGGACTAGCTATGGCTACACCTTC. It codes for CASSRQGTSYGYTF. The rearrangement links TRBV19 to TRBJ1-2, with 8 bases identical to TRBD1. CDR1 is LNHDA and CDR2 is SQIVND in the germline V gene (reference sequence). Trimming removed 5 bases from V and 4 bases from J; junction bases left unmatched: 6. The CDR3 is 14 amino acids.

The chain joins TRBV12-3 or TRBV12-4 to TRBJ2-1; D is perhaps TRBD1 (6 bases). CDR3 size: 11 residues. V was pared by 5 bases and J by 15 bases, with 14 bases between. The CDR3 coding sequence is TGTGCCAGCAGTCCCCTGGGGACACCGTTCTTC. Translation: CASSPLGTPFF.

The chain couples TRBV19 to TRBJ1-2; 12 bases agree with TRBD1. Germline values: CDR1 LNHDA, CDR2 SQIVND (reference sequence). J lost 6 bases, V lost 5 bases, and 7 bases had no gene match. This CDR3 spans 15 amino acids. The CDR3 DNA sequence: TGTGCCAGTAGTCCGACCGGGACAGGGGGCAATGGCTACACCTTC. Its protein product is CASSPTGTGGNGYTF.

The genes are TRBV30 and TRBJ2-6; D might be TRBD1 (5 bases). Trimming pared 6 bases from V and 0 bases from J, leaving 6 bases between. The germline V gene encodes CDR1 GTSNPN and CDR2 SVGIG (reference sequence). This CDR3 is 13 amino acids long. The CDR3 DNA sequence: TGTGCCTGTGACAGCTCTGGGGCCAACGTCCTGACTTTC. Translated: CACDSSGANVLTF. The full variable domain, with the rest looked up from reference TRBV30 and TRBJ2-6, is SQTIHQWPATLVQPVGSPLSLECTVEGTSNPNLYWYRQAAGRGLQLLFYSVGIGQISSEVPQNLSASRPQDRQFILSSKKLLLSDSGFYLCACDSSGANVLTFGAGSRLTVL.

The sample holds one count of this clone. J is TRBJ1-1 and V is TRBV6-5, with D uncertain. The CDR3 has 15 amino acids. Germline assignment: CDR1 MNHEY and CDR2 SVGAGI. Trimming stripped 0 bases from V and 4 bases from J, with 12 bases between. The CDR3 region has the DNA TGTGCCAGCAGTTACTCGGTGGCCCCCGTCACTGAAGCTTTCTTT. It translates to CASSYSVAPVTEAFF.

The rearrangement links TRBV5-1 to TRBJ2-7; maybe TRBD1 (6 bases). The CDR3 length is 12 residues. CDR1 and CDR2 (germline): SGHRS, YFSETQ. Trimming removed 4 bases from V and 2 bases from J, with 7 bases in between. The chain's CDR3 is CASSAGAYEQYF. In DNA form, the CDR3 reads TGCGCCAGCAGCGCAGGGGCCTACGAGCAGTACTTC.

This chain uses TRBV15 with TRBJ2-1, with 10 bases identical to TRBD2. CDR3 length equals 14 residues. Germline CDR1 is LNHNV and CDR2 is YYDKDF (reference sequence). The J segment lost 10 bases and the V segment lost 10 bases, leaving 13 bases of the junction unmatched. The CDR3 here is CAIAAGGPSYEQFF. Here the CDR3 DNA reads TGTGCCATCGCAGCGGGAGGGCCCTCTTACGAGCAGTTCTTC.

This clone occurred once. The gene calls are TRBV27 and TRBJ1-5; possibly TRBD1 for D (5 bases). Germline V gives CDR1 MNHEY, CDR2 SMNVEV (reference sequence). CDR3 size: 15 residues. V was pared by 5 bases and J by 0 bases, with 11 bases between. The CDR3 DNA is TGTGCCAGCAGTCCGAGGGGTCTTAGCAATCAGCCCCAGCATTTT. Translated, it gives CASSPRGLSNQPQHF.